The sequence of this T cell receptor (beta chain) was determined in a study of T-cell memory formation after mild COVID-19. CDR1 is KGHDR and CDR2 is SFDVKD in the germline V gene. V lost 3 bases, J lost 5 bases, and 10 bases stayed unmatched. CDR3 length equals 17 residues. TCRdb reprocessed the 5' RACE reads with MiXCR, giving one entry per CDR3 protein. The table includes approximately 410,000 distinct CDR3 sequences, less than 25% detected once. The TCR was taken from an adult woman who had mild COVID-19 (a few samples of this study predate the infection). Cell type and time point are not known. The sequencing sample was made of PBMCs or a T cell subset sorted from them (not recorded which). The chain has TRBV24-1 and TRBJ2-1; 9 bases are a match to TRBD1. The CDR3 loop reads CATSDTPGTGWDNEQFF. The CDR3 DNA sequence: TGTGCCACCAGTGATACCCCCGGGACAGGGTGGGACAATGAGCAGTTCTTC.